This entry lists 6 T cell receptor beta chains sequenced from one sample in a study of blood T cell repertoires in COVID-19. Profiling relied on immunoSEQ multiplex PCR, and the TCRdb table lists in-frame clones only, not all of them. This table holds roughly 410,000 clones, around 87% found once. Specimen: peripheral blood. All receptors come from a woman between 55 and 75 years old with COVID-19, enrolled during active disease.

The J gene is TRBJ1-1, the V gene TRBV6-5, with unresolved D. Germline CDR1 reads MNHEY; CDR2 reads SVGAGI. This CDR3 region has 13 residues. V was trimmed by 8 bases and J by 4 bases, leaving 14 bases between them. The CDR3 DNA reads TGTGCCAGCGGCTCTTCCCTCTCCACTGAAGCTTTCTTT. It is translated as CASGSSLSTEAFF.

This sequence joins TRBV7-2 and TRBJ2-1, with D perhaps TRBD2 (6 bases). Germline V gene lookup returns CDR1 SGHTA and CDR2 FQGNSA. This CDR3 is built from 12 residues. The V and J ends lost 1 base and 13 bases respectively, with 11 bases between them. The CDR3 reads CASSLGRAPQFF. The CDR3 DNA reads as TGTGCCAGCAGCTTAGGGAGGGCCCCCCAGTTCTTC.

This clone was picked up one time. Other DNA variants within this sample encode the same CDR3. The rearrangement uses TRBV9 and TRBJ2-2, with 7 bases lining up with TRBD1. Germline CDR1 is SGDLS and CDR2 is YYNGEE. Trimming cost V 8 bases and J 2 bases; bases outside gene matches: 6. CDR3 length: 14 amino acids. CDR3 sequence reads: CASSGTANTGELFF. The DNA for the CDR3 is TGTGCCAGTTCCGGGACAGCCAACACCGGGGAGCTGTTTTTT.

The chain has TRBV30 and TRBJ2-6; 7 positions agree with TRBD1. The germline V gene encodes CDR1 GTSNPN and CDR2 SVGIG (reference sequence). The ends lost 5 bases at V and 0 bases at J; junction bases unmatched: 4. The length of the CDR3 is 15 residues. CDR3 amino acids: CAWATGTSGANVLTF. The CDR3, as DNA: TGTGCCTGGGCGACAGGGACCTCTGGGGCCAACGTCCTGACTTTC.

CDR3 residues: CASSMDRGHYGYTF. The CDR3, as DNA: TGTGCCAGTAGTATGGACAGGGGGCACTATGGCTACACCTTC. V usage is TRBV19 and J usage is TRBJ1-2, with 11 positions matching TRBD1. CDR3 size: 14 residues. With V trimmed by 3 bases and J by 3 bases, 0 bases remained unmatched. Germline V CDR1 and CDR2: LNHDA, SQIVND (reference sequence).

This clone was seen only once. This chain uses TRBV18 with TRBJ1-2; D is unresolved. The CDR3 runs to 14 residues. Per germline, CDR1 KGHSH and CDR2 LQKENI. Trimming left V 4 bases short and J 2 bases short, with 11 bases between. CDR3 sequence reads: CASSRSQGNYGYTF. The CDR3 DNA reads as TGTGCCAGCTCACGTAGCCAAGGAAACTATGGCTACACCTTC.